This entry describes one TCR beta chain. Its specificity is unknown. An end of the junction differs from the germline gene, which may be a read error. The hyperthyroidism patients had a new diagnosis of under 2 months' duration and were aged 18 to 65. It was on clinical symptoms, serum thyroxine, TRAb, thyroid ultrasound and orbital computed tomography that diagnosis relied. The data were taken from a study of Graves' ophthalmopathy and Graves' hyperthyroidism. Whole-study results and caveats: Most expanded thyroid clonotypes above 0.001 frequency also appeared in blood. The model achieved 70.59% sensitivity and approximately 74% specificity for ophthalmopathy progression.

Amplification of TCR beta CDR3 regions used RNA transcripts. The authors performed first-round RT-PCR with HTBI primers and then a second-round multiplex PCR. TCRdb independently ran MiXCR on the multiplex PCR reads; one entry per CDR3 protein. The sample has 900,000 to 1,200,000 distinct CDR3 sequences, 35% to 40% seen once. This CDR3 region has 18 residues. Per germline, CDR1 ENHRY and CDR2 SYGVKD. Specimen: peripheral blood or thyroid tissue (not recorded which). This chain joins TRBV10-3 and TRBJ1-5, with D perhaps TRBD1 (6 bases). The TCR sequence derives from an adult man with Graves' hyperthyroidism. The CDR3 loop is CASSEDWGGGNGNQPQHF. The CDR3 DNA follows: TGTGCCAGCAGTGAAGACTGGGGAGGGGGAAATGGCAATCAGCCCCAGCATTTT.